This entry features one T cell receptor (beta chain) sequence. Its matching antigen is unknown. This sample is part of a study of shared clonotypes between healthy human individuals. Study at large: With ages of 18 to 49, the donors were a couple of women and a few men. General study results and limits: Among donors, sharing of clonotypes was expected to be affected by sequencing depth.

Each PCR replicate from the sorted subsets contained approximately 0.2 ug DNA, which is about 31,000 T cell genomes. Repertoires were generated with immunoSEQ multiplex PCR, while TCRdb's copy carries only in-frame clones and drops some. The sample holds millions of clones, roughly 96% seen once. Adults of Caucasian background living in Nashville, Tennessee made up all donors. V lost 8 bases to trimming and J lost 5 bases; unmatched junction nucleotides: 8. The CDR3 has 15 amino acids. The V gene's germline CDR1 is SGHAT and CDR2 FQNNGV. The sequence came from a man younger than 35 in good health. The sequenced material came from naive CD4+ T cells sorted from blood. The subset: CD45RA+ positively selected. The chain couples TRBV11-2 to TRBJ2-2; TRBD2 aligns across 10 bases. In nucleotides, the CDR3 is TGTGCCAGCCATCGACTAGCGGGTGGGACCGGGGAGCTGTTTTTT. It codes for CASHRLAGGTGELFF.